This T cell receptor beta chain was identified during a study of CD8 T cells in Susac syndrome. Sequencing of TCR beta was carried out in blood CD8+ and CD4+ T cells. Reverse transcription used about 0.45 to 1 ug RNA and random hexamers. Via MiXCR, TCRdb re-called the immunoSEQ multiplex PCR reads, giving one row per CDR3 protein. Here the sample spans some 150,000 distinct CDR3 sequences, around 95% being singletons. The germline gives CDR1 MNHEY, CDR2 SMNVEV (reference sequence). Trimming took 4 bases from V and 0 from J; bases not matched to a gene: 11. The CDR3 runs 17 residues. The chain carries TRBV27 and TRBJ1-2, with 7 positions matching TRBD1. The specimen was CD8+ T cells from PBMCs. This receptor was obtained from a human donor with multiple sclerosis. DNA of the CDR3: TGTGCCAGCAGTTCGCAAATGGGGACAGCTACTAACTATGGCTACACCTTC. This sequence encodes CASSSQMGTATNYGYTF.